This TCR beta chain came from a study of blood T cells in healthy people across ages. Each sample used at least 6.5 million PBMCs. At least 5 micrograms of total RNA were extracted per sample. The CDR3 length is 15 residues. CDR1 is MNHEY, CDR2 SVGEGT, per germline. V was shortened by 0 bases and J by 2 bases, with 11 bases between the two germline ends. Alongside a J-beta primer mix, a sample-barcoded 5' primer served in a second PCR lasting about 7 to 12 cycles. Tags on each cDNA molecule came from a template-switch adaptor with 12 random nucleotides. In TCRdb, the 5' RACE reads were re-called with MiXCR into one record per CDR3 protein. The sample has roughly 1,800,000 distinct CDR3 sequences, 49% seen once.

The TCR originated in a woman aged 40 to 55 in good health. Sequencing was performed on blood. The rearrangement links TRBV6-2 or TRBV6-3 to TRBJ2-7; the D is unclear. In nucleotides, the CDR3 is TGTGCCAGCAGTTACTCTTTCAGGACCCCCTACGAGCAGTACTTC. Residues: CASSYSFRTPYEQYF.